Described below is a single TCR beta chain sequence and its context. The antigen is undetermined. This sample was taken from a study of cytomegalovirus exposure and HLA in healthy donors. The PCR had 60 Vbeta and 13 Jbeta primers. Profiling relied on immunoSEQ multiplex PCR, and the TCRdb table lists in-frame clones only, not all of them. The sample carries approximately 150,000 clones, around 81% recorded once. V lost 3 bases, J lost 0 bases, and 9 bases stayed unmatched. Looked up from germline, CDR1 is GTSNPN and CDR2 is SVGIG (reference sequence). CDR3 length: 16 amino acids. The study's findings and limits: Among TCR beta chains, those listed as cytomegalovirus-associated numbered over 150. A few CMV-associated chains proved CMV antigen-specific in vitro. As was reported, the classifier diagnosed cytomegalovirus status with high specificity and sensitivity.

The rearrangement uses TRBV30 and TRBJ2-3; TRBD2 agrees at 7 bases. Sequenced input: PBMCs. The receptor comes from a woman aged 40 to 50 in good health and CMV-seronegative. As DNA, the CDR3 is TGTGCCTGGAGAAACCGGGACTACTCTAGCACAGATACGCAGTATTTT. Protein: CAWRNRDYSSTDTQYF. Variable domain in full (rest from reference TRBV30 and TRBJ2-3): SQTIHQWPATLVQPVGSPLSLECTVEGTSNPNLYWYRQAAGRGLQLLFYSVGIGQISSEVPQNLSASRPQDRQFILSSKKLLLSDSGFYLCAWRNRDYSSTDTQYFGPGTRLTVL.